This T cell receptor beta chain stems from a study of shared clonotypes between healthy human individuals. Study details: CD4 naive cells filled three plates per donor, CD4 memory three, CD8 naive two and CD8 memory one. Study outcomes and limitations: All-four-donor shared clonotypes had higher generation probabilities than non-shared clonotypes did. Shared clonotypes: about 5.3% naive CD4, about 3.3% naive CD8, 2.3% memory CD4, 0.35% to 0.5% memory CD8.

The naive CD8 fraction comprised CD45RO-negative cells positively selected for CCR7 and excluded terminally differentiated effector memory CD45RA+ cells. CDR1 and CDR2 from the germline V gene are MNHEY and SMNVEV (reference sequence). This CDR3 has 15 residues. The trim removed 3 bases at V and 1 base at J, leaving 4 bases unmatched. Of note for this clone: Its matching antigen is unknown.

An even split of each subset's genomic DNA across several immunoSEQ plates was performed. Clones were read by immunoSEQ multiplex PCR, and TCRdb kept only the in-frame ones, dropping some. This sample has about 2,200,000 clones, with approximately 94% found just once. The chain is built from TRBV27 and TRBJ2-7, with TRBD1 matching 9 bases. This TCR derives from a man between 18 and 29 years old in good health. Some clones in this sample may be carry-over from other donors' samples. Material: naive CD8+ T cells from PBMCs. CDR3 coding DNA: TGTGCCAGCAGTTTCGAGGGACAGGGTTCCTACGAGCAGTACTTC. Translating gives CASSFEGQGSYEQYF.